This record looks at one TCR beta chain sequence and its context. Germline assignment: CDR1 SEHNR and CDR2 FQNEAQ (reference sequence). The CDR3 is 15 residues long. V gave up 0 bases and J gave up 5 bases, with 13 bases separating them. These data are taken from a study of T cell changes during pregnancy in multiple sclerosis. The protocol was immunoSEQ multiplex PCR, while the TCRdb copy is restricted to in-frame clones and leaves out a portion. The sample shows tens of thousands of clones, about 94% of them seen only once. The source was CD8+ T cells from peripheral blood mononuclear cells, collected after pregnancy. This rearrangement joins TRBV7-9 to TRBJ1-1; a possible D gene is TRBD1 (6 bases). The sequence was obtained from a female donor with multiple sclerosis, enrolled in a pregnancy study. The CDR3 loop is CASSLARQAPTEAFF. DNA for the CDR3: TGTGCCAGCAGCTTAGCCCGACAGGCTCCTACTGAAGCTTTCTTT.